Listed below are T cell receptor beta chains from one sample, sequenced in a study of OX40 agonist ivuxolimab in advanced cancers. TCRdb's copy holds only in-frame clones and misses some; the assay was immunoSEQ multiplex PCR. The sample lists 95,000 or so clones, about 92% occurring once. The sequencing used CD4+ or CD8+ T cells sorted from blood, collected in a trial of the OX40 agonist ivuxolimab. The receptor set was obtained from an adult with an advanced solid tumor such as melanoma, head and neck, liver or kidney cancer. Each CDR3 is given with its conserved first and last residue. Fields, in order: D gene, clone size, J gene, V gene, CDR3 DNA, CDR3 protein. The D gene is left open where the match is weak. Only some rows state a clone size, as once, few, many or a class for expanded clones.

d_call: NA; clone_size: NA; j_call: TRBJ1-1; v_call: TRBV25-1; cdr3_nt: TGTGCCAGCAGTGAGGGGGTCGTCACTGAAGCTTTCTTT; cdr3_aa: CASSEGVVTEAFF
d_call: NA; clone_size: NA; j_call: TRBJ1-3; v_call: TRBV6-6; cdr3_nt: TGTGCCAGCAGTTTGGGGACGGCTGGAAACACCATATATTTT; cdr3_aa: CASSLGTAGNTIYF
d_call: NA; clone_size: NA; j_call: TRBJ1-4; v_call: TRBV30; cdr3_nt: TGTGCCTGGAGTGTAAAGCAAAATGAAAAACTGTTTTTT; cdr3_aa: CAWSVKQNEKLFF
d_call: NA; clone_size: few; j_call: TRBJ1-6; v_call: TRBV6-6; cdr3_nt: TGTGCCAGCAGTCCCGGAGGGGTGTTGGGTTCACCCCTCCACTTT; cdr3_aa: CASSPGGVLGSPLHF
d_call: NA; clone_size: NA; j_call: TRBJ2-7; v_call: TRBV5-4; cdr3_nt: TGTGCCAGCAGCCAAGATCTTCTTCCAAGCTCCTACGAGCAGTACTTC; cdr3_aa: CASSQDLLPSSYEQYF
d_call: NA; clone_size: NA; j_call: TRBJ2-7; v_call: TRBV5-1; cdr3_nt: TGCGCCAGCAGCTTGCAGCCGGGATCATACGAGCAGTACTTC; cdr3_aa: CASSLQPGSYEQYF
d_call: TRBD2; clone_size: NA; j_call: TRBJ2-3; v_call: TRBV7-9; cdr3_nt: TGTGCCAGCAGGCCTTCTAGCGGGACCACAGATACGCAGTATTTT; cdr3_aa: CASRPSSGTTDTQYF
d_call: TRBD2; clone_size: NA; j_call: TRBJ2-1; v_call: TRBV5-4; cdr3_nt: TGTGCCAGCAGTCGTGGGGGACTAGCGGACTACAATGAGCAGTTCTTC; cdr3_aa: CASSRGGLADYNEQFF
d_call: TRBD1; clone_size: NA; j_call: TRBJ1-6; v_call: TRBV30; cdr3_nt: TGTGCCTGGACTCCGAACAGGGGTTCACCCCTCCACTTT; cdr3_aa: CAWTPNRGSPLHF
d_call: TRBD2; clone_size: once; j_call: TRBJ2-1; v_call: TRBV5-4; cdr3_nt: TGTGCCAGCAGCGTTAGCGGGGGACCCTACAATGAGCAGTTCTTC; cdr3_aa: CASSVSGGPYNEQFF
d_call: NA; clone_size: once; j_call: TRBJ1-2; v_call: TRBV7-3; cdr3_nt: TGTGCCAGCAGCTTAATTGGCGGGGCGGGCTACACCTTC; cdr3_aa: CASSLIGGAGYTF
d_call: NA; clone_size: NA; j_call: TRBJ1-4; v_call: TRBV30; cdr3_nt: TGTGCCTGGAGTGTACTTGTGACGGGTGAAAAACTGTTTTTT; cdr3_aa: CAWSVLVTGEKLFF
d_call: NA; clone_size: NA; j_call: TRBJ1-1; v_call: TRBV29-1; cdr3_nt: TGCAGCGCTGCAGGGTTCATGAACACTGAAGCTTTCTTT; cdr3_aa: CSAAGFMNTEAFF
d_call: TRBD1; clone_size: once; j_call: TRBJ2-7; v_call: TRBV5-1; cdr3_nt: TGCGCCAGCAGCCCGGTCGGGACAGCCATCTCCTACGAGCAGTACTTC; cdr3_aa: CASSPVGTAISYEQYF
d_call: NA; clone_size: NA; j_call: TRBJ2-7; v_call: TRBV11-3; cdr3_nt: TGTGCCAGCAGCTTAGCGGGCGCAGGCCTGGAGCAGTACTTC; cdr3_aa: CASSLAGAGLEQYF
d_call: NA; clone_size: NA; j_call: TRBJ1-2; v_call: TRBV6-1; cdr3_nt: TGTGCCAGCAGCCCGATGGACGGGGCGGCAGGCTACACCTTC; cdr3_aa: CASSPMDGAAGYTF
d_call: TRBD1; clone_size: NA; j_call: TRBJ2-5; v_call: TRBV2; cdr3_nt: TGTGCCAGCAGCGCGGACAGGGGGCAAGAGACCCAGTACTTC; cdr3_aa: CASSADRGQETQYF
d_call: NA; clone_size: NA; j_call: TRBJ2-3; v_call: TRBV2; cdr3_nt: TGTGCCAGCAGCCAACAGGGCCCCTTCACAGATACGCAGTATTTT; cdr3_aa: CASSQQGPFTDTQYF
d_call: NA; clone_size: NA; j_call: TRBJ2-7; v_call: TRBV9; cdr3_nt: TGTGCCAGCAGCGTAGAGGAGGGGCGGTACGAGCAGTACTTC; cdr3_aa: CASSVEEGRYEQYF
d_call: NA; clone_size: NA; j_call: TRBJ2-1; v_call: TRBV6-1; cdr3_nt: TGTGCCAGCAGTGAACCCCCGGTCTACAATGAGCAGTTCTTC; cdr3_aa: CASSEPPVYNEQFF
d_call: NA; clone_size: NA; j_call: TRBJ2-2; v_call: TRBV6-1; cdr3_nt: TGTGCCAGCACCAACGGACCCTTGGGTACCGGGGAGCTGTTTTTT; cdr3_aa: CASTNGPLGTGELFF
d_call: NA; clone_size: NA; j_call: TRBJ1-1; v_call: TRBV9; cdr3_nt: TGTGCCAGCAGCGTACAGAGTGGAAACACTGAAGCTTTCTTT; cdr3_aa: CASSVQSGNTEAFF